These T cell receptor beta chains were read from a single sample in a study of T cells in Graves' hyperthyroidism and ophthalmopathy. TCRdb redid the calling of the multiplex PCR reads with MiXCR, one entry per CDR3 protein. The sample lists roughly 500,000 distinct CDR3 sequences; around 22% were seen once. The sample taken for sequencing was blood. These receptors were obtained from a young woman with Graves' ophthalmopathy. Each CDR3 is given with its conserved first and last residue.

v_call	j_call	cdr3_aa
TRBV28	TRBJ2-7	CATALTLTVFPTYEQYF
TRBV6-1	TRBJ2-7	CASSHRTSGPYEQYF
TRBV5-1	TRBJ2-7	CASSRRSQGARGIYEQYF
TRBV7-2	TRBJ1-6	CASSSGTGWNSPLHF
TRBV7-2	TRBJ2-4	CASSDRTTDKNIQYF
TRBV6-1	TRBJ2-7	CASKERGVGYEQYF
TRBV20-1	TRBJ2-5	CSARVGKLAGGPQETQYF
TRBV10-1	TRBJ2-2	CASSASLGELFF
TRBV10-3	TRBJ2-7	CATVGGQGQYEQYF
TRBV2	TRBJ1-2	CATKGGNYGYTF
TRBV28	TRBJ2-7	CASSPFSGRLSYEQYF
TRBV20-1	TRBJ2-7	CSARLYSASAAYEQYF
TRBV29-1	TRBJ2-5	CSVELAGGTRETQYF
TRBV12-3/TRBV12-4	TRBJ1-5	CASSLKGTWQPQHF
TRBV6-5	TRBJ1-2	CASSSYREGYTF
TRBV19	TRBJ2-2	CASTPLNRGNTGELFF
TRBV3-1	TRBJ1-5	CASTPGQGALAQPQHF
TRBV11-2	TRBJ2-7	CASSLLNRVPFYEQYF
TRBV2	TRBJ1-2	CASKGQVYGYTF
TRBV5-1	TRBJ1-1	CASSPIHRGHTEAFF
TRBV28	TRBJ1-1	CASSLTGPNGDTEAFF
TRBV12-3/TRBV12-4	TRBJ2-7	CASSQDVQKYF
TRBV12-3/TRBV12-4	TRBJ2-2	CASSFMRQNTGELFF
TRBV10-3	TRBJ2-5	CAISDGTSGREETQYF
TRBV19	TRBJ2-5	CASSIGLAGHQETQYF
TRBV6-1	TRBJ1-2	CASSGGTGSSYGYTF
TRBV5-1	TRBJ1-1	CASHFQENTEAFF
TRBV20-1	TRBJ2-3	CSARLTSGGGTDTQYF
TRBV29-1	TRBJ2-5	CSGYGGQETQYF
TRBV5-1	TRBJ1-2	CASSLAGQNGYTF
TRBV15	TRBJ1-1	CATSGRGYTEAFF
TRBV5-8	TRBJ1-2	CASGLWGYTF
TRBV6-5	TRBJ2-5	CASSYGGGAQTQYF
TRBV19	TRBJ1-1	CASSLVVGEAFF
TRBV27	TRBJ2-5	CASSLSGLRVDQYF
TRBV12-3/TRBV12-4	TRBJ1-1	CASNSGPSLGAFF
TRBV2	TRBJ2-5	CASSIQESQETQYF
TRBV18	TRBJ1-1	CASSHPGGPNTEAFF
TRBV18	TRBJ1-1	CASSLRVNTEAFF
TRBV12-3/TRBV12-4	TRBJ1-1	CASLEGGGEAFF
TRBV6-5	TRBJ2-7	CASSYGTGTGGYEQYF
TRBV5-1	TRBJ1-1	CASSLGHHPNTEAFF